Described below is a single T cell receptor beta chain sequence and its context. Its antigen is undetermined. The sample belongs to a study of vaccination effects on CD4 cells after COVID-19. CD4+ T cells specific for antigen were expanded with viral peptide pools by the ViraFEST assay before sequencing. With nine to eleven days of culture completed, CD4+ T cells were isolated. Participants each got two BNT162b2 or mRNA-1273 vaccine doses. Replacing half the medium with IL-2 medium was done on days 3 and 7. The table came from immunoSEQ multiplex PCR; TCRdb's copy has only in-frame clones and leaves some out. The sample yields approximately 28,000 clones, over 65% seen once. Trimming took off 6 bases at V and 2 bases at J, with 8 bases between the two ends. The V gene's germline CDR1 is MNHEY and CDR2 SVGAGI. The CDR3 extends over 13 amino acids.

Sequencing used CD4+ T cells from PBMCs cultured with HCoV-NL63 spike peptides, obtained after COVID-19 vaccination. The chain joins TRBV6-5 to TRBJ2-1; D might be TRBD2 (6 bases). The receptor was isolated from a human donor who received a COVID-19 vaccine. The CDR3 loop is CASRGGPYNEQFF. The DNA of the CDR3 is TGTGCCAGCAGGGGAGGCCCCTACAATGAGCAGTTCTTC.